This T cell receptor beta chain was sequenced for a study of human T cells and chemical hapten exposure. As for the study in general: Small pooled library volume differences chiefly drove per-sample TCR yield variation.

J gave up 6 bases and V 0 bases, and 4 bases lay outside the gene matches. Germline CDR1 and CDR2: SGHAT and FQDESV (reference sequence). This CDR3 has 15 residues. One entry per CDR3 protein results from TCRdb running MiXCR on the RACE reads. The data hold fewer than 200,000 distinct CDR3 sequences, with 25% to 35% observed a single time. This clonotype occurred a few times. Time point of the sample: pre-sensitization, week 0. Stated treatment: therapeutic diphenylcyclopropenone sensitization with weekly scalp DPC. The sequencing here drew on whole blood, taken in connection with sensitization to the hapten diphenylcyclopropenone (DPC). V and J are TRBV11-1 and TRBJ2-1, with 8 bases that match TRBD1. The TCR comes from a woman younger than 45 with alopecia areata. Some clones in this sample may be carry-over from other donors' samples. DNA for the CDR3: TGTGCCAGCAGCTTAGCGCAGGGGGCCGGCAATGAGCAGTTCTTC. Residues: CASSLAQGAGNEQFF.